The 3 T cell receptor beta chains below come from one sample, sequenced in a study of shared clonotypes between healthy human individuals. Assay used: immunoSEQ multiplex PCR; TCRdb lists only in-frame clones, some missing. The sample carries hundreds of thousands of clones, 60% to 80% recorded once. The source material was memory CD4+ T cells sorted from blood. Regarding subset: CD45RA-negative fraction. The source is a woman aged 25 to 39 in good health.

The genes are TRBV28 and TRBJ2-7; D not certain. From germline, CDR1 is MDHEN and CDR2 SYDVKM. Trimming removed 6 bases from V and 4 bases from J, with 7 bases in between. This CDR3 contains 11 residues. CDR3 sequence reads: CASSIKYEQYF. In DNA form, the CDR3 reads TGTGCCAGCAGCATCAAATACGAGCAGTACTTC.

The table lists this clone with a few counts. The chain employs TRBV15 and TRBJ2-1, with D perhaps TRBD1 or TRBD2 (6 bases each). This CDR3 spans 17 amino acids. V was clipped by 3 bases and J by 0 bases, with 15 bases between them. Germline V gene data show CDR1 as LNHNV and CDR2 as YYDKDF (reference sequence). CDR3 protein: CATSRDYGGISYNEQFF. CDR3 coding DNA: TGTGCCACCAGCAGGGATTACGGGGGCATCTCCTACAATGAGCAGTTCTTC.

The chain links TRBV2 to TRBJ2-3; 9 bases match TRBD1. J gave up 2 bases and V 5 bases, and 5 bases lay outside the gene matches. CDR1 and CDR2 from the germline V gene are SNHLY and FYNNEI. This CDR3 is built from 15 residues. Here the CDR3 DNA reads TGTGCCAGCAGTCCCGGACAGGGGCACACAGATACGCAGTATTTT. Its protein is CASSPGQGHTDTQYF.